This T cell receptor (beta chain) was observed in a study of PD-1 blockade in classical Hodgkin lymphoma. General study points: A significant rise in TCR diversity was seen by C4D1 for CD4+ cells but not for CD8+ cells.

This CDR3 has 14 residues. The germline V gene has CDR1 MDHEN and CDR2 SYDVKM. V was clipped by 5 bases and J by 4 bases, with 14 bases between them. Described time point: cycle 4 day 1 (C4D1), after about 6 weeks of nivolumab. All trial patients relapsed after autologous stem cell transplantation. Here immunoSEQ multiplex PCR was the method, and the copy in TCRdb shows in-frame clones only, minus some. The sample contains under 130,000 clones, about 92% of which appear only once. For this clone: Antigen unknown.

This TCR derives from a human donor with classical Hodgkin lymphoma. The gene calls are TRBV28 and TRBJ1-2, with D maybe TRBD1 (6 bases). The sequences come from peripheral blood mononuclear cells (PBMCs), collected before the fourth cycle of nivolumab. As DNA, the CDR3 is TGTGCCAGCAGTCCCCCGGGACATAGCTATGGCTACACCTTC. Translating gives CASSPPGHSYGYTF.